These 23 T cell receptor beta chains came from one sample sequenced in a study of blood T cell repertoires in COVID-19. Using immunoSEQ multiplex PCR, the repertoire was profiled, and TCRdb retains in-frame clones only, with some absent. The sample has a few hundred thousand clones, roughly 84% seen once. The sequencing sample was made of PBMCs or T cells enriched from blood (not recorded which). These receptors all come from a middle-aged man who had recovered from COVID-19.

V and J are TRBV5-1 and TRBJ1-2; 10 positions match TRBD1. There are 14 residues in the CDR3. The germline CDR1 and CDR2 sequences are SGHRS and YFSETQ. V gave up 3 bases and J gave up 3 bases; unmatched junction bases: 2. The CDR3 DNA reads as TGCGCCAGCAGCTCGACAGGGGGCGACTATGGCTACACCTTC. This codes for CASSSTGGDYGYTF.

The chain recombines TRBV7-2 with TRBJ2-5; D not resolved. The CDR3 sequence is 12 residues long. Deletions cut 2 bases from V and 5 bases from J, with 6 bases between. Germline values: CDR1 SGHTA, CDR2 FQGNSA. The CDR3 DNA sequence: TGTGCCAGCAGCTTATTCCGGGAGACCCAGTACTTC. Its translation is CASSLFRETQYF.

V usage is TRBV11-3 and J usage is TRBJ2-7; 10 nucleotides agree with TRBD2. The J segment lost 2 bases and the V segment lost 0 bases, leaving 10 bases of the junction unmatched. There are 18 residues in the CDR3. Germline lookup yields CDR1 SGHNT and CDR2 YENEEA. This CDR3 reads CASSLDLAGLAVTYEQYF. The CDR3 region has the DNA TGTGCCAGCAGCTTAGATCTTGCAGGACTAGCGGTAACCTACGAGCAGTACTTC.

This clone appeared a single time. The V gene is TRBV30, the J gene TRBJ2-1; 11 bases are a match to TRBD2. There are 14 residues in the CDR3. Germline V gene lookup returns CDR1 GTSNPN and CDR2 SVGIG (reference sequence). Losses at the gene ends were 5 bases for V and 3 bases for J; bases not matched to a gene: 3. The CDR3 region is CAWFLAGGYNEQFF. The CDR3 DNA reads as TGTGCCTGGTTCCTAGCGGGGGGCTACAATGAGCAGTTCTTC.

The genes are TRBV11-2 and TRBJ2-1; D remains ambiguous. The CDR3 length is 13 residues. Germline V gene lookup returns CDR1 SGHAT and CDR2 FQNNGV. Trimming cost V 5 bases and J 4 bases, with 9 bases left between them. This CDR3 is CASSLPGYNEQFF. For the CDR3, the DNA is TGTGCCAGCAGCCTCCCCGGGTACAATGAGCAGTTCTTC.

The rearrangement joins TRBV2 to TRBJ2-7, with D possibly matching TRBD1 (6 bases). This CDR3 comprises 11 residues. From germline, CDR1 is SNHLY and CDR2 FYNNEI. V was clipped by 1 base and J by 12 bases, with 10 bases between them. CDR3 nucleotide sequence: TGTGCCAGCAGTGAAGGGCAGGGGAGGTACTTC. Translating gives CASSEGQGRYF.

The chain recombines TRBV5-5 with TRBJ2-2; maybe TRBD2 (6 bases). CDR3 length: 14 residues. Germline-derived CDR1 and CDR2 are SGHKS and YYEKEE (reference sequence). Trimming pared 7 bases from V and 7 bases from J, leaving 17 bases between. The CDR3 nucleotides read TGTGCCAGCCGATGGGGACTTAGAGACGGGGAGCTGTTTTTT. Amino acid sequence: CASRWGLRDGELFF.

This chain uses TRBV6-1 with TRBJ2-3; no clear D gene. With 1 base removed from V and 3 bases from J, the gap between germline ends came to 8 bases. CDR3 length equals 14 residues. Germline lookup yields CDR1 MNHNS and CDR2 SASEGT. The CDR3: CASSEGRATDTQYF. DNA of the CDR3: TGTGCCAGCAGTGAAGGTCGCGCTACAGATACGCAGTATTTT.

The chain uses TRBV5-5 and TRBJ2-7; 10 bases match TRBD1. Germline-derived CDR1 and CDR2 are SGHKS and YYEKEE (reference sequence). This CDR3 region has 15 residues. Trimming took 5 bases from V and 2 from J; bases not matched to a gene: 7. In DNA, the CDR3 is TGTGCCAGCAGACCGCCGGGACAGGGGCCCTACGAGCAGTACTTC. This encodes CASRPPGQGPYEQYF.

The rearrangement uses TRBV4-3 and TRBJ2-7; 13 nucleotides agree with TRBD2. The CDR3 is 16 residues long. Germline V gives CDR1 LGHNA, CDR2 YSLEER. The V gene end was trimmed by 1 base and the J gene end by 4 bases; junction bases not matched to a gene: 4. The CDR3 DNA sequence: TGCGCCAGCAGCCAAGGGACTAGCGGGAGCGAATACGAGCAGTACTTC. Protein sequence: CASSQGTSGSEYEQYF.

The DNA of the CDR3 is TGTGCCAGCAGCTTAGCGGCCGGACTAGTATACGAGCAGTTCTTC. Its protein product is CASSLAAGLVYEQFF. The genes are TRBV7-9 and TRBJ2-1; 7 bases match TRBD2. The CDR3 spans 15 residues. V shed 0 bases and J 10 bases; nucleotides not matched to a gene: 9. Germline CDR1 reads SEHNR; CDR2 reads FQNEAQ (reference sequence).

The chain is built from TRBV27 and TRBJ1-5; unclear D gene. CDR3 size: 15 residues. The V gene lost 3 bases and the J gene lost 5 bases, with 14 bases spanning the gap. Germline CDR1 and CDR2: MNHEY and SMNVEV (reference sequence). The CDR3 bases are TGTGCCAGCAGTTTTCTCGGGATCGCGGATCAGCCCCAGCATTTT. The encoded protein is CASSFLGIADQPQHF.

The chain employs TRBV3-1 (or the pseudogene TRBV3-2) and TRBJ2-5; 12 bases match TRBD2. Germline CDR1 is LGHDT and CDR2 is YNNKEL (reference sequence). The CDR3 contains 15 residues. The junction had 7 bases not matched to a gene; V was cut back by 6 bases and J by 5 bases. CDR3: CASSSTSGSQETQYF. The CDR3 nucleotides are TGTGCCAGCAGTTCGACTAGCGGGAGTCAGGAGACCCAGTACTTC.

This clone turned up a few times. The CDR3 loop is CASSRQGWANTGELFF. In DNA form, the CDR3 reads TGTGCCAGCAGTAGGCAGGGTTGGGCGAACACCGGGGAGCTGTTTTTT. The V and J genes are TRBV7-9 and TRBJ2-2; possible D gene TRBD1, 5 bases. The CDR3 totals 16 residues. V lost 6 bases and J 0 bases, leaving 14 bases between the germline ends. Germline-derived CDR1 and CDR2 are SEHNR and FQNEAQ (reference sequence).

The DNA of the CDR3 is TGTGCCAGTAGGTACAGGGAATTCGGCAATCAGCCCCAGCATTTT. Encoded protein: CASRYREFGNQPQHF. The chain couples TRBV19 to TRBJ1-5, with D perhaps matching TRBD1 (6 bases). V was shortened by 6 bases and J by 2 bases, with 14 bases between the two germline ends. The germline V gene has CDR1 LNHDA and CDR2 SQIVND (reference sequence). The CDR3 totals 15 residues.

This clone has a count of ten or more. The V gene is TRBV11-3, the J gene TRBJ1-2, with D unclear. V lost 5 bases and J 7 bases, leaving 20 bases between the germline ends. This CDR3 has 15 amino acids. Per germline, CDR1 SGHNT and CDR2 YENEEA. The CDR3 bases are TGTGCCAGCAGCCCCTTCGAGGAGCAGAAAGGTGGCTACACCTTC. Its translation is CASSPFEEQKGGYTF.

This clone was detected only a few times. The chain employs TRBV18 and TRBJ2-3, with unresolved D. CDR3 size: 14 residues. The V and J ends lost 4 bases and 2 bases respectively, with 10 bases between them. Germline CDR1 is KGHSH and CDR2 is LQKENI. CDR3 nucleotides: TGTGCCAGCTCACGGGCAGCAAACACAGATACGCAGTATTTT. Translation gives CASSRAANTDTQYF.

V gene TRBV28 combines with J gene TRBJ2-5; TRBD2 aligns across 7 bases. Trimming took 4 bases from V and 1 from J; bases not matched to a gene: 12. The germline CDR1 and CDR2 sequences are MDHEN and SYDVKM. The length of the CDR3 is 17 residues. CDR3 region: CASSSPRLAVFQETQYF. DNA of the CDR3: TGTGCCAGCAGTTCGCCTAGACTAGCTGTTTTCCAAGAGACCCAGTACTTC.

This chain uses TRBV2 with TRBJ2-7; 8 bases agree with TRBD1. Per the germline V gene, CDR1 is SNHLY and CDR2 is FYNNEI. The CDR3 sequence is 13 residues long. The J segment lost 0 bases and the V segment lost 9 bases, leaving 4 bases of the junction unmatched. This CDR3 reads CASRTGSSYEQYF. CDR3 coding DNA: TGTGCCAGTCGGACAGGGAGCTCCTACGAGCAGTACTTC. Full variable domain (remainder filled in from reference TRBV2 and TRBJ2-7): EPEVTQTPSHQVTQMGQEVILRCVPISNHLYFYWYRQILGQKVEFLVSFYNNEISEKSEIFDDQFSVERPDGSNFTLKIRSTKLEDSAMYFCASRTGSSYEQYFGPGTRLTVT.

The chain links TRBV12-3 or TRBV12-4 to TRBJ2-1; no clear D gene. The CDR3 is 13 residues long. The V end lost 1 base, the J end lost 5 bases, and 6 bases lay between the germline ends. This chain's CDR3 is CASSLDRNNEQFF. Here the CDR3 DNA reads TGTGCCAGCAGTTTAGACAGAAACAATGAGCAGTTCTTC.

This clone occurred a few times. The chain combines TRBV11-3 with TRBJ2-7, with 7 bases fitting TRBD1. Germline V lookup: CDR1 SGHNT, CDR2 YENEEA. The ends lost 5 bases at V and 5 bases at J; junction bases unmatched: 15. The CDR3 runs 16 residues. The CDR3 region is CASSPGLRTGAHEQYF. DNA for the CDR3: TGTGCCAGCAGCCCCGGGTTGAGAACAGGGGCCCACGAGCAGTACTTC.

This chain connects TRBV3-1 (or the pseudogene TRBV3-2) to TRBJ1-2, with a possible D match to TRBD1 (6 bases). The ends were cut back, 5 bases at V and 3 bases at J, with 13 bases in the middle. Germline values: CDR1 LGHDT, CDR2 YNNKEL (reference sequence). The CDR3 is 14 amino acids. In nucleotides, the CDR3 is TGTGCCAGCAGCGTAACGGGGGGCGACTATGGCTACACCTTC. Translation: CASSVTGGDYGYTF.

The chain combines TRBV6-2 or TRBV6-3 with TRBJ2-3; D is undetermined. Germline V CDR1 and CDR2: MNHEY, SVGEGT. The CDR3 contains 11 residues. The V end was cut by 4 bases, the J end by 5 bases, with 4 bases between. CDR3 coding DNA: TGTGCCAGCAGTTTTAAAGATACGCAGTATTTT. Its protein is CASSFKDTQYF.